These T cell receptor beta chains were read from a single sample in a study of response to subunit inactivated influenza vaccine. TCRdb called the RT-PCR reads again in MiXCR, with one record for every CDR3 protein. The repertoire holds under 750,000 distinct CDR3 sequences, 12% seen once, with about 10% in the top ten. The starting material was PBMCs from blood, obtained on the day of vaccination. These receptors all come from a man aged 50 to 59 who received an inactivated influenza vaccine. Each CDR3 is given without its conserved first and last residue. Each record gives: clone size, J gene, V gene, CDR3 protein. Size tells how often a clone was seen (once, few, many) or the class of an expanded clone, and some rows leave it out.

>NA|TRBJ2-5|TRBV30
AWTASGGAGETQY
>few|TRBJ2-1|TRBV20-1
SASPAGGLEQF
>NA|TRBJ2-1|TRBV12-3/TRBV12-4
ASSLGGLADDEQF
>NA|TRBJ2-4|TRBV7-2
ASSLGGSEGNIQY
>NA|TRBJ2-2|TRBV4-3
ASSQALAEYTGELF
>few|TRBJ2-7|TRBV27
ASSLSQASEQY
>NA|TRBJ1-2|TRBV6-5
ASSYRDRDYGYT
>many|TRBJ2-1|TRBV18
ASSSPPPSSYNEQF
>few|TRBJ1-2|TRBV4-3
ASSQDFGGNGYT
>NA|TRBJ2-1|TRBV6-1
ASTPSGSNVDEQF
>NA|TRBJ2-5|TRBV9
ASSPQRGDQETQY
>NA|TRBJ2-7|TRBV6-5
ASSYPKNSGLAYEQY
>NA|TRBJ2-1|TRBV27
ASSRPGQETYNEQF
>NA|TRBJ2-5|TRBV20-1
SAKQTKDRGGQETQY
>few|TRBJ2-1|TRBV7-6
ASNPGQGAREQF
>NA|TRBJ2-1|TRBV5-1
ASSLGDSLYNEQF
>few|TRBJ1-3|TRBV12-3/TRBV12-4
ASSETGTSGNTIY
>many|TRBJ1-2|TRBV7-8
ASSNPERGVYGYT
>NA|TRBJ2-3|TRBV7-2
ASSPAGGVDTQY
>NA|TRBJ2-7|TRBV20-1
SAESTGVSYEQY
>few|TRBJ2-3|TRBV28
ASSLELLAGGWASTDTQY
>few|TRBJ1-1|TRBV11-2
ASSSRVQYTEAF
>few|TRBJ2-7|TRBV9
ASSVAGLSSYEQY
>few|TRBJ1-2|TRBV6-5
ASSYRAPNYGYT
>few|TRBJ2-6|TRBV20-1
SARDIVSGANVLT
>NA|TRBJ1-1|TRBV18
ASSPPMGQRNTEAF
>few|TRBJ2-3|TRBV7-9
ASSLPGARTDTQY
>NA|TRBJ2-7|TRBV5-1
ASSEDRIYEQY
>NA|TRBJ2-7|TRBV4-2
ASSQGTGREQY
>few|TRBJ2-7|TRBV7-2
ASSAASYEQY
>few|TRBJ2-1|TRBV30
AWSRAEQF
>few|TRBJ1-4|TRBV28
ASSLTGDNEKLF
>many|TRBJ2-7|TRBV15
ATSREGSSYEQY
>NA|TRBJ2-1|TRBV7-9
ASSGGNDQQF